The source of this T cell receptor beta chain is a study of T cells in Graves' hyperthyroidism and ophthalmopathy. Whole-study results and caveats: Researchers found most expanded thyroid clonotypes above 0.001 in blood as well.

Amplification of TCR beta CDR3 regions used RNA as the template. The HTBI primer set served for first-round RT-PCR of the TCR CDR3. TCRdb passed the multiplex PCR reads through MiXCR, listing each CDR3 protein once. The sample consists of roughly 380,000 distinct CDR3 sequences, about 15% of them appearing once. Diagnoses used clinical symptoms, serum thyroxine and TRAb, thyroid ultrasound and orbital computed tomography. This CDR3 is 15 amino acids long. Trimming left V 1 base short and J 1 base short, with 9 bases between. Looked up from germline, CDR1 is SGHRS and CDR2 is YFSETQ. This clonotype was observed many times. Its specificity is not known.

Sequencing input: blood. The chain carries TRBV5-1 and TRBJ1-5, with D possibly being TRBD1 (6 bases). The clonotype originates from a woman aged 60-75 years with Graves' hyperthyroidism. CDR3 nucleotides: TGCGCCAGCAGCTTGCTTGGGGGCAGCAATCAGCCCCAGCATTTT. It translates to CASSLLGGSNQPQHF.